This TCR beta chain was identified in a study of response to subunit inactivated influenza vaccine. TCRdb itself ran the RT-PCR reads through MiXCR, one entry per CDR3 protein. The sample has roughly 500,000 distinct CDR3 sequences, 16% seen once. Trimming took off 3 bases at V and 2 bases at J, with 13 bases between the two ends. The CDR3 runs to 15 residues. Sequencing used CD4+ T cells sorted from PBMCs, obtained less than 30 months after vaccination. The chain uses TRBV12-3 or TRBV12-4 and TRBJ1-2, with D perhaps matching TRBD1 (5 bases). This clonotype originated in a man aged 50 to 69 who received an inactivated influenza vaccine. CDR3 DNA sequence: TGTGCCAGCAGTTTTCGCACTAACAGGAACTATGGCTACACCTTC. Amino acids: CASSFRTNRNYGYTF.